Listed below are T cell receptor beta chains from one sample, sequenced in a study of T cell repertoires in cytomegalovirus infection. Their antigens are not known. From the reads, TCRdb called clonotypes with MiXCR, one entry per CDR3 protein. This table has hundreds of thousands of distinct CDR3 sequences, approximately 42% appearing once. Sequencing was performed on cultured PBMCs, taken from culture after CMV antigen stimulation. Receptors originate from a human donor in good health (CMV status not recorded). Some clones in this sample may be carry-over from other donors' samples. Each CDR3 is given with its conserved first and last residue. D genes are given only for firm matches. Clone size is stated in some rows and not others, as once, few, many or a class when expanded.

clone_size	v_call	j_call	d_call	cdr3_nt	cdr3_aa
-	TRBV7-2	TRBJ2-5	TRBD1	TGTGCCAGCAGCCCTAGTTCGTCACAGGGGCAAGAGACCCAGTACTTC	CASSPSSSQGQETQYF
few	TRBV20-1	TRBJ2-2	TRBD2	TGCAGTGCTAGAGGTCTCCTGGGCGGGAGGACCGGCACCGGGGAGCTGTTTTTT	CSARGLLGGRTGTGELFF
-	TRBV20-1	TRBJ1-2	-	TGCAGTGCGCGGAAGGGACTGACCTATGGCTACACCTTC	CSARKGLTYGYTF
-	TRBV7-2	TRBJ2-3	TRBD2	TGTGCCAGCAGCGATACTAGCGTTGCTACGCAGTATTTT	CASSDTSVATQYF
-	TRBV29-1	TRBJ1-2	-	TGCAGCGTTGCGCAAACGCGTGGCTACACCTTC	CSVAQTRGYTF
-	TRBV19	TRBJ2-2	-	TGTGCCAGTACCTGGGACGGGGCAAGAAAGGAGCTGTTTTTT	CASTWDGARKELFF
-	TRBV12-5	TRBJ2-5	-	TGTGCTAGTGGTTTCGATAACCAAGAGACCCAGTACTTC	CASGFDNQETQYF
few	TRBV7-9	TRBJ1-2	TRBD1	TGTGCCAGCAGTATGACAGGGGAGGCCTATGGCTACACCTTC	CASSMTGEAYGYTF
-	TRBV19	TRBJ2-7	TRBD2	TGTGCCAGTAGAAGCGGGAGGGCCGGGGGCGAGCAGTACTTC	CASRSGRAGGEQYF
few	TRBV7-6	TRBJ2-1	-	TGTGCCAGCAGCCCAGGGGGGGTTAATGAGCAGTTCTTC	CASSPGGVNEQFF
many	TRBV7-2	TRBJ2-7	TRBD1	TGTGCCAGCAGCAAATCGGGACAGGCCCTTTCCGAGCAGTACTTC	CASSKSGQALSEQYF
-	TRBV27	TRBJ2-1	-	TGTGCCAGCAGTCGCTTATCACGGGGGAAGAGCTCCTACAATGAGCAGTTCTTC	CASSRLSRGKSSYNEQFF
-	TRBV2	TRBJ2-3	-	TGTGCCAGCAGTGAAGTGGATAGATCGGCGCAGTATTTT	CASSEVDRSAQYF
few	TRBV7-2	TRBJ2-1	TRBD1	TGTGCCAGCACCTGGGACAGGGGGCTAGGAGAGCAGTTCTTC	CASTWDRGLGEQFF
few	TRBV7-2	TRBJ2-1	-	TGTGCCAGCAGCCGCCACAATGAGCAGTTCTTC	CASSRHNEQFF
-	TRBV4-1	TRBJ2-7	TRBD1	TGCGCCAGCAGCCAAGAGCCGCGGACTCTTTATACCCGGGACAGGGGGCTAATGGAGCAGTACTTC	CASSQEPRTLYTRDRGLMEQYF
once	TRBV14	TRBJ1-1	-	TGTGCCAGCAGCGGGATAACTTTCAACACTGAAGCTTTCTTT	CASSGITFNTEAFF
few	TRBV7-2	TRBJ2-7	-	TGTGCCAGCAGCTTAAATCCCCTGACCACCTACGAGCAGTACTTC	CASSLNPLTTYEQYF
-	TRBV11-1	TRBJ2-3	-	TGTGCCAGCAGCCCGCTTGGCGCCAGGACAGATACGCAGTATTTT	CASSPLGARTDTQYF
-	TRBV6-2/TRBV6-3	TRBJ1-5	-	TGTGCCAGCAGGACAGACAGGTTTGATCAGCCCCAGCATTTT	CASRTDRFDQPQHF
-	TRBV12-3/TRBV12-4	TRBJ2-7	-	TGTGCCAGCAGCCCAGGCCCGCCCGAGCAGTACTTC	CASSPGPPEQYF
-	TRBV20-1	TRBJ2-7	TRBD1	TGCAGTGCGGAACCGGGACAGGGATCAATGGAGTACTACGAGCAGTACTTC	CSAEPGQGSMEYYEQYF
-	TRBV12-3/TRBV12-4	TRBJ2-4	-	TGTGCCAGCAGTTTACAGGGGTCGGCCAGGGGCATTCAGTACTTC	CASSLQGSARGIQYF
few	TRBV12-5	TRBJ1-6	-	TGTGCTAGTGGTGTCCTCCACTTT	CASGVLHF
-	TRBV27	TRBJ1-5	-	TGTGCCAGCAGTTTAAACAGAGGAAATCAGCCCCAGCATTTT	CASSLNRGNQPQHF
-	TRBV10-2	TRBJ1-2	TRBD1	TGCGCCAGCAGTGAGCCGTCAGGGGGCCACTATGGCTACACCTTC	CASSEPSGGHYGYTF
-	TRBV10-3	TRBJ2-7	TRBD2	TGTGCCATCAGTGCACGACTAGCTACCTACGAGCAGTACTTC	CAISARLATYEQYF
-	TRBV5-6	TRBJ2-5	-	TGTGCCAGCGGCCGCCCGCAAGAGACCCAGTACTTC	CASGRPQETQYF
-	TRBV19	TRBJ2-1	-	TGTGCCAGTACTCAGCAGAGCTCCTACAATGAGCAGTTCTTC	CASTQQSSYNEQFF
-	TRBV12-3/TRBV12-4	TRBJ2-3	TRBD2	TGTGCCAGCAGCCCGGGACTAGCCAGCACAGATACGCAGTATTTT	CASSPGLASTDTQYF
few	TRBV20-1	TRBJ1-5	-	TGCAGTTCACGCCGAATTGAGCAGCCCCAGCATTTT	CSSRRIEQPQHF
-	TRBV27	TRBJ2-7	TRBD2	TGTGCCAGCAGGCTAGCGGGAGGCTACGGGGAGCAGTACTTC	CASRLAGGYGEQYF
-	TRBV7-6	TRBJ1-6	TRBD1	TGTGCCAGCAGGGTCGGGGACAGGGTGCCTAATTCACCCCTCCACTTT	CASRVGDRVPNSPLHF
-	TRBV5-1	TRBJ2-5	TRBD1	TGCGCCAGCAGCACGAACCGACAGGGCCAAGAGACCCAGTACTTC	CASSTNRQGQETQYF
few	TRBV5-1	TRBJ2-7	-	TGCGCCAGCAGATCTAGCTTCGGCTCCTACGAGCAGTACTTC	CASRSSFGSYEQYF
-	TRBV6-2/TRBV6-3	TRBJ2-7	TRBD1	TGTGCCAGCAGTAGGGGGACAGACTACGAGCAGTACTTC	CASSRGTDYEQYF
few	TRBV4-1	TRBJ2-3	TRBD1	TGCGCCAGCAGCCGAAAGGACAGGGACACAGATACGCAGTATTTT	CASSRKDRDTDTQYF
-	TRBV7-6	TRBJ2-1	TRBD2	TGTGCCAGCAGCCTGCGGACTAGCGGGAGCCCCGACAATGAGCAGTTCTTC	CASSLRTSGSPDNEQFF
many	TRBV27	TRBJ2-7	TRBD1	TGTGCCAGCAGCCTACAGGGGAGCTACGAGCAGTACTTC	CASSLQGSYEQYF
few	TRBV7-6	TRBJ2-3	TRBD2	TGTGCCAGCAGCTTCTCCCGCGGTCCAGCGGGGGGCCGCGATACGCAGTATTTT	CASSFSRGPAGGRDTQYF
-	TRBV6-5	TRBJ1-2	TRBD1	TGTGCCAGCAGCTTAGGACAGGGCCCCTTAGGGTATGGCTACACCTTC	CASSLGQGPLGYGYTF
-	TRBV7-6	TRBJ2-1	-	TGTGCCAGCAGCACACCCTATAGGAGCTCCTACAATGAGCAGTTCTTC	CASSTPYRSSYNEQFF
-	TRBV11-3	TRBJ2-2	-	TGTGCCAGCAGCTTAGGGGGTCGGACCGGGGAGCTGTTTTTT	CASSLGGRTGELFF